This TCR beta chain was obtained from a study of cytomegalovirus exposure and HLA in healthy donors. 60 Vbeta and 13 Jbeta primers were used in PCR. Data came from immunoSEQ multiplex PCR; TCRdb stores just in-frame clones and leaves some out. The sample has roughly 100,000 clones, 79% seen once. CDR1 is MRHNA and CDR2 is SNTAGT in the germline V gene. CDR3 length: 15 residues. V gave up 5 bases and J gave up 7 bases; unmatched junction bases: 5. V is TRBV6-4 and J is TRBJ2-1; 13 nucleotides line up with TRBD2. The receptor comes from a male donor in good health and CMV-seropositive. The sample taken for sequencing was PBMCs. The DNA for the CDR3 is TGTGCCAGCAGTTTACTAGCGGGGGGGCCAAATGAGCAGTTCTTC. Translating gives CASSLLAGGPNEQFF.